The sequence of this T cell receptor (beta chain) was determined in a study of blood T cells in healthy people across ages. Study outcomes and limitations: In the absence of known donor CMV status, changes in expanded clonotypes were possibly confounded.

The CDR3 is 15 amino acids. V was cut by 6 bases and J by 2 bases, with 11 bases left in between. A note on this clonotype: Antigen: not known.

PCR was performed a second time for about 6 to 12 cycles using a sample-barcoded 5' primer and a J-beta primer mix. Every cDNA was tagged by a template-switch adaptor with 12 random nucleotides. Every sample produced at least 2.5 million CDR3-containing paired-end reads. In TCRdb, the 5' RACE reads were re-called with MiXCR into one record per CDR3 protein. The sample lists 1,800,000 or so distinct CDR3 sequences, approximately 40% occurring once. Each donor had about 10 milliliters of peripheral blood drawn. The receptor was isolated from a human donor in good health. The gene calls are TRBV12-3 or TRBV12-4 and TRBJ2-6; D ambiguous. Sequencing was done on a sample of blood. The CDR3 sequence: CASSLTQTGANVLTF. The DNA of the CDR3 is TGTGCCAGCAGCCTGACTCAGACTGGGGCCAACGTCCTGACTTTC.